This T cell receptor (beta chain) emerged from a study of blood T cell repertoires in COVID-19 (TCRdb year 2020). Regarding the complete study: The collaborator samples originated in the United States, Italy and Spain and spanned the acute and convalescent phases of COVID-19. The material from the prospective study consisted of cDNA or gDNA derived from T cells, B-cell-depleted T cells, or PBMCs. Subjects who had been exposed to COVID-19, were actively infected with it, or had recovered from it provided the deeply sampled blood TCRbeta repertoires that made up the dataset. The repertoires were released in a freely available public database meant as a resource for research on the immune response to SARS-CoV-2. The samples were drawn from the first 160 participants of the ongoing ImmuneRACE study and from some 1,300 subjects provided by 6 global collaborators. Sample metadata almost always included a de-identified subject ID, COVID-19 status, age in years and sex. Where available, HLA class I and class II types were taken from metadata supplied by the sample provider and were not determined by assay-based typing.

Looking up the germline V gene yields CDR1 SGHAT and CDR2 FQNNGV. The germline V and J ends show losses of 6 bases and 8 bases respectively, and no gene match explains 5 bases of the junction. The CDR3 covers 13 residues, taking in both the cysteine and the phenylalanine. Solely the CDR3 DNA is kept, with 39 bases framed from the first base. Concerning this clone: Its binding antigen is unknown. One base away there is no much larger clone; base qualities are not given. Within the sample, other DNA sequences also encode this same CDR3.

TCRbeta CDR3 regions were amplified from genomic DNA by means of the immunoSEQ Assay, a bias-controlled multiplex PCR. As for the authors' bioinformatics: The number of nucleated cells in each sample was estimated from the amplification of reference gene primers within the assay. To quantify the absolute abundance of each unique TCRbeta CDR3 rearrangement, sequence reads were collapsed and filtered. Productive Simpson clonality was computed per sample as the square root of Simpson's diversity index over productive rearrangements. The immuneACCESS repertoire file appears here via TCRdb, limited to in-frame rearrangements. These files lack a portion of the clones; in checked studies, under half of the deficit traces to unresolved V genes, and the cause of the others is not known. The V and J calls and clone size were taken over from that table, and D and trimming were inferred from the DNA. This sample holds a few hundred thousand clones; 75% to 90% were observed only once. The ten largest clones represent 0.94% of the sample.

The research as a whole found: How much clinical and demographic metadata was included differed by source and by participant, and the metadata was provided uncurated.

Samples from volunteer blood donors who had recovered from COVID-19 were contributed by a second Seattle source. Whole blood was collected in K2EDTA tubes by collaborating institutions according to the institutions' own protocols. For TCRbeta analysis, collaborators shipped samples as frozen whole blood, isolated PBMCs, or DNA extracted from either of those sample types. Sequenced material: peripheral blood. The receptor chain draws on TRBV11-2 and TRBJ1-1; 11 junctional bases match TRBD1. The source of this sequence is a woman in her thirties or forties who had recovered from COVID-19. The CDR3 loop reads CASSPRTGGEAFF. The sequence in DNA is TGTGCCAGCAGTCCACGGACAGGGGGCGAAGCTTTCTTT.